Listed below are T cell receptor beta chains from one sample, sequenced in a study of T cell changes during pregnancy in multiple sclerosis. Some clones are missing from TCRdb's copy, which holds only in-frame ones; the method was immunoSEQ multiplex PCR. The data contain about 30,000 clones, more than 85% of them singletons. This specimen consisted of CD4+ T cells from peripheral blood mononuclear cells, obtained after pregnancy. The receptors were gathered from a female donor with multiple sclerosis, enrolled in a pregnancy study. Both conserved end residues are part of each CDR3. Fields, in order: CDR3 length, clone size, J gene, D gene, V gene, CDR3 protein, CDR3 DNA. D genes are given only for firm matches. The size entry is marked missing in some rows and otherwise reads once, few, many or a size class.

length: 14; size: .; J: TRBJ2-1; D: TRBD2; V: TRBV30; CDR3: CAWKTSGAAGEQFF; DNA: TGTGCCTGGAAAACTAGCGGGGCAGCGGGTGAGCAGTTCTTC
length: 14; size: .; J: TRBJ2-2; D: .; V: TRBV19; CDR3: CASRTTGTSGELFF; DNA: TGTGCCAGTAGAACGACTGGAACAAGCGGGGAGCTGTTTTTT
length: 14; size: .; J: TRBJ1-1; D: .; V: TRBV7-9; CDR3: CASSYQQGNTEAFF; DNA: TGTGCCAGCAGCTATCAACAGGGGAACACTGAAGCTTTCTTT
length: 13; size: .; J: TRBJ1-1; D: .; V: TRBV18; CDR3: CASSLRRNTEAFF; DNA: TGTGCCAGCTCACTACGGAGAAACACTGAAGCTTTCTTT
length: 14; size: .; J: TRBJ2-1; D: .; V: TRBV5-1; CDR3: CASSLATDYNEQFF; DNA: TGCGCCAGCAGCTTGGCAACAGACTATAATGAGCAGTTCTTC
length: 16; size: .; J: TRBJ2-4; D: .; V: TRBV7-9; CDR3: CASRPRGATGKNIQYF; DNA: TGTGCCAGCAGACCCCGGGGGGCGACCGGCAAAAACATTCAGTACTTC
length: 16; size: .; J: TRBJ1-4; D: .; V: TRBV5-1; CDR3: CASRRTAMTTNEKLFF; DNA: TGCGCCAGCCGACGGACAGCTATGACAACTAATGAAAAACTGTTTTTT
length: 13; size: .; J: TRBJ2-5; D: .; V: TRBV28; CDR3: CASSPPATETQYF; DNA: TGTGCCAGCAGCCCCCCAGCGACGGAGACCCAGTACTTC
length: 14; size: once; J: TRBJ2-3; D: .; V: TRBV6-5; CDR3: CASSITQSTDTQYF; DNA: TGTGCCAGCAGTATCACACAGAGCACAGATACGCAGTATTTT
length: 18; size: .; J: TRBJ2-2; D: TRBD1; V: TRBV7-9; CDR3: CASSRRTGGNVRTGELFF; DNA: TGTGCCAGCAGCAGAAGAACAGGGGGGAACGTTCGCACCGGGGAGCTGTTTTTT
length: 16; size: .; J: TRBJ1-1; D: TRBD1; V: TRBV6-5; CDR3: CASSYSVGTGNTEAFF; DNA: TGTGCCAGCAGTTACTCAGTCGGGACAGGGAACACTGAAGCTTTCTTT
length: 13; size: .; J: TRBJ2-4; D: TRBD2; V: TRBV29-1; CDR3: CSARDGGRNIQYF; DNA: TGCAGCGCCAGAGACGGGGGGAGAAACATTCAGTACTTC
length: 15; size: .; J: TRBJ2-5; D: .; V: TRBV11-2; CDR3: CASSFGWGGLETQYF; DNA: TGTGCCAGCAGCTTCGGTTGGGGGGGCTTAGAGACCCAGTACTTC
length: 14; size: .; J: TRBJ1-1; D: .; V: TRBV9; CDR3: CASSGESVPTEAFF; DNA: TGTGCCAGCAGCGGAGAAAGTGTGCCTACTGAAGCTTTCTTT
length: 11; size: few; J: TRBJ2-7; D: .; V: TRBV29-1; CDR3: CSARRTYEQYF; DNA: TGCAGCGCTCGGAGGACCTACGAGCAGTACTTC
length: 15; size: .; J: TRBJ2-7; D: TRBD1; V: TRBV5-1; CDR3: CASSPDRGVDVEQYF; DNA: TGCGCCAGCAGCCCTGACAGGGGGGTGGACGTAGAGCAGTACTTC
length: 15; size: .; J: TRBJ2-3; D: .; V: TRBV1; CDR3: CTSSRMARETDTQYF; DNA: TGCACCAGCAGCCGAATGGCTAGAGAAACAGATACGCAGTATTTT
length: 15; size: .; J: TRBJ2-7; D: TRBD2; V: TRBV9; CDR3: CASSGGLAGTYEQYF; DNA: TGTGCCAGCAGCGGGGGACTAGCGGGAACCTACGAGCAGTACTTC
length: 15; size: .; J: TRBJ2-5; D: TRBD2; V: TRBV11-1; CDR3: CASSPQLAGEETQYF; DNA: TGTGCCAGCAGCCCACAACTAGCGGGCGAAGAGACCCAGTACTTC
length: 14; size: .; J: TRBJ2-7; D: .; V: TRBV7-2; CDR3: CASSLWQGPNEQYF; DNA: TGTGCCAGCAGCTTATGGCAGGGCCCCAACGAGCAGTACTTC
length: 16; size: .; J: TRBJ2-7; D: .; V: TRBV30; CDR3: CAWNVAGLKKSYEQYF; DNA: TGTGCCTGGAATGTGGCAGGGTTGAAAAAGTCCTACGAGCAGTACTTC
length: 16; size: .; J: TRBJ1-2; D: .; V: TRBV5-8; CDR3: CASSLAIFNRAYGYTF; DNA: TGTGCCAGCAGCTTGGCCATATTTAACAGGGCCTATGGCTACACCTTC
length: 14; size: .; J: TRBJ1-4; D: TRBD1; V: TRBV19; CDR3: CASIGQGRREKLFF; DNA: TGTGCCAGTATAGGACAGGGGAGGCGTGAAAAACTGTTTTTT
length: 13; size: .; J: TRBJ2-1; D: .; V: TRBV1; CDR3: CTSSHRGLGEQFF; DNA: TGCACCAGCAGCCACAGGGGGCTAGGGGAGCAGTTCTTC
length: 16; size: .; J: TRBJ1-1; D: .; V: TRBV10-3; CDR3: CAISGGSAGMDTEAFF; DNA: TGTGCCATCAGCGGGGGATCTGCGGGCATGGACACTGAAGCTTTCTTT
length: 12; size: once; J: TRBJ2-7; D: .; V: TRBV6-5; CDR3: CASRATVGEQYF; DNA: TGTGCCAGCCGAGCGACGGTAGGCGAGCAGTACTTC
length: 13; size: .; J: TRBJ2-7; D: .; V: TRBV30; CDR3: CAWDSAGGYEQYF; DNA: TGTGCCTGGGATAGCGCAGGAGGCTACGAGCAGTACTTC
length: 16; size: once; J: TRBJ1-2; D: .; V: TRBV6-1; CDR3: CASSEVLWGRDYGYTF; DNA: TGTGCCAGCAGTGAAGTACTGTGGGGGAGGGATTATGGCTACACCTTC
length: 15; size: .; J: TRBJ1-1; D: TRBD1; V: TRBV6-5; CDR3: CASSYSGWTGSEAFF; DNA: TGTGCCAGCAGTTACTCAGGGTGGACAGGGTCTGAAGCTTTCTTT
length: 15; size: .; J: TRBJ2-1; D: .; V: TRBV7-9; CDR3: CASSFMGGAYNEQFF; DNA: TGTGCCAGCAGCTTCATGGGGGGAGCCTACAATGAGCAGTTCTTC
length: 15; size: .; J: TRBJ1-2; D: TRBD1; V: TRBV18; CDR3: CASSLQGGTDYGYTF; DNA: TGTGCCAGCTCACTCCAAGGGGGCACTGACTATGGCTACACCTTC
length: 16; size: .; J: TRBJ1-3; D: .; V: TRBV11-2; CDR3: CASSPGVRSSGNTIYF; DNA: TGTGCCAGCAGCCCAGGGGTCCGCAGCTCTGGAAACACCATATATTTT
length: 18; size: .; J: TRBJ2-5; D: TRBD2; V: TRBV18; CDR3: CASSSGLAGGREQETQYF; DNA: TGTGCCAGCTCATCCGGACTAGCGGGAGGGCGCGAGCAAGAGACCCAGTACTTC
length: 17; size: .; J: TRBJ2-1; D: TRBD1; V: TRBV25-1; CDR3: CASSDPGGPHVYNEQFF; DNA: TGTGCCAGCAGTGACCCAGGGGGACCTCACGTCTACAATGAGCAGTTCTTC
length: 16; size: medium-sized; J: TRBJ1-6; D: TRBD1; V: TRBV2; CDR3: CASKPGGSGRNSPLHF; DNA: TGTGCCAGCAAGCCAGGGGGCTCAGGACGAAATTCACCCCTCCACTTT
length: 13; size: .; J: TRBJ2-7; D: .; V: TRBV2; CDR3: CASSQVGQYEQYF; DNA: TGTGCCAGCAGTCAGGTGGGGCAATACGAGCAGTACTTC
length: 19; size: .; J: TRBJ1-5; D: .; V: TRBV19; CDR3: CASSMGTAATYPSNQPQHF; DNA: TGTGCCAGTAGTATGGGAACAGCGGCAACGTACCCAAGCAATCAGCCCCAGCATTTT
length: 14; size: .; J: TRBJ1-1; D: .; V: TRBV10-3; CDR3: CAISAVGRDTEAFF; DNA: TGTGCCATTTCCGCAGTGGGTCGGGACACTGAAGCTTTCTTT
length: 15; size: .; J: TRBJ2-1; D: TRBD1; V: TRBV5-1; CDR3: CASSLQGAGHNEQFF; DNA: TGCGCCAGCAGCTTGCAGGGGGCGGGCCACAATGAGCAGTTCTTC
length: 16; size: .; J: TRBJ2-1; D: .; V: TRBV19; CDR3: CASSISLLSSYNEQFF; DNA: TGTGCCAGTAGTATAAGCCTATTAAGCTCCTACAATGAGCAGTTCTTC
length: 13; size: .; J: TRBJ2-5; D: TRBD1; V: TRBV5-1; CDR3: CASRTGDRETQYF; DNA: TGCGCCAGCCGGACAGGGGATAGAGAGACCCAGTACTTC
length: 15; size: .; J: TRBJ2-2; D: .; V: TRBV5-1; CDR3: CASSNRDGSERELFF; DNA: TGCGCCAGCAGCAACCGGGATGGGAGCGAGAGGGAGCTGTTTTTT
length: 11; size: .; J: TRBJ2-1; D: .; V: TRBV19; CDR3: CGSGFHNEQFF; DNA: TGTGGGTCGGGTTTCCACAATGAGCAGTTCTTC
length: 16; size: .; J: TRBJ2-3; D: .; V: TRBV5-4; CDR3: CASSLVADTSTDTQYF; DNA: TGTGCCAGCAGCTTGGTGGCTGACACTAGCACAGATACGCAGTATTTT
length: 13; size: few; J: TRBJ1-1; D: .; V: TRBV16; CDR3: CASSQSTQGEAFF; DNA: TGTGCCAGCAGCCAATCGACTCAGGGGGAAGCTTTCTTT
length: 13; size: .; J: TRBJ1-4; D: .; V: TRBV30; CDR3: CAWGASTNEKLFF; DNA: TGTGCCTGGGGGGCCTCAACTAATGAAAAACTGTTTTTT
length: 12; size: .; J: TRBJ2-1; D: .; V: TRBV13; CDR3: CASSLVRGQQFF; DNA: TGTGCCAGCAGCTTAGTTAGGGGCCAGCAGTTCTTC
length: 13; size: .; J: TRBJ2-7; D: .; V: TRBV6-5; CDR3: CASSYSIVAEQYF; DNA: TGTGCCAGCAGTTACTCGATCGTGGCCGAGCAGTACTTC